Below are 9 T cell receptor beta chains sequenced from a single sample in a study of CD8 T cells in ankylosing spondylitis. From the 5' RACE reads, TCRdb called clonotypes with MiXCR, one entry per CDR3 protein. The sample gives around 130,000 distinct CDR3 sequences, about an eighth of which show up once; approximately 3.1% is in the top ten. Sequenced: blood, either unsorted or a sorted T cell fraction (not recorded which). The origin of the receptors is a female donor with ankylosing spondylitis or in good health (not recorded which).

This clonotype was seen at least ten times. The gene calls are TRBV29-1 and TRBJ2-7; 7 bases align to TRBD2. Germline CDR1 reads SQVTM; CDR2 reads ANQGSEA. V shed 5 bases, J shed 2 bases, and the junction held 12 bases outside the gene matches. This CDR3 has 15 amino acids. CDR3 residues: CSVSGGSGGTYEQYF. The DNA for the CDR3 is TGCAGCGTTTCGGGGGGATCCGGAGGGACCTACGAGCAGTACTTC.

This clonotype was observed a handful of times. The chain joins TRBV7-2 to TRBJ1-5; D is undetermined. CDR1 is SGHTA and CDR2 is FQGNSA in the germline V gene. The CDR3 spans 13 residues. Trimming left V 3 bases short and J 1 base short, with 4 bases between. The CDR3 protein is CASSFTSNQPQHF. CDR3 bases: TGTGCCAGCAGCTTTACAAGCAATCAGCCCCAGCATTTT.

This clonotype has at least ten counts. The CDR3 DNA is TGCAGTGCCACCGTCCCGGGACTAGCGGGATTGAGGTACGAGCAGTACTTC. This gives the protein CSATVPGLAGLRYEQYF. The chain couples TRBV20-1 to TRBJ2-7; 13 nucleotides match TRBD2. This CDR3 has 17 amino acids. CDR1 DFQATT and CDR2 SNEGSKA come from the germline V gene (reference sequence). The J segment lost 4 bases and the V segment lost 6 bases, leaving 15 bases of the junction unmatched.

This clonotype was picked up many times. The V gene is TRBV12-3 or TRBV12-4, the J gene TRBJ1-1; 8 positions match TRBD1. This CDR3 contains 14 residues. With V trimmed by 6 bases and J by 4 bases, 7 bases remained unmatched. The CDR3 loop reads CASSLQGGVTEAFF. In DNA, the CDR3 is TGTGCCAGCAGCCTACAGGGGGGCGTCACTGAAGCTTTCTTT.

This clonotype occurred many times. This chain joins TRBV5-1 and TRBJ2-1; TRBD1 aligns across 9 bases. The germline CDR1 and CDR2 sequences are SGHRS and YFSETQ. The CDR3 is made up of 15 amino acids. The J segment lost 4 bases and the V segment lost 4 bases, leaving 6 bases of the junction unmatched. The CDR3 DNA is TGCGCCAGCAGCCTAGGGACAGGGTTGTACAATGAGCAGTTCTTC. Translated: CASSLGTGLYNEQFF.

This clonotype has ten or more counts. The chain recombines TRBV27 with TRBJ1-5, with D possibly matching TRBD1 (5 bases). The CDR3 has 13 amino acids. The germline V gene encodes CDR1 MNHEY and CDR2 SMNVEV (reference sequence). V was clipped by 3 bases and J by 8 bases, with 11 bases between them. The CDR3 DNA sequence: TGTGCCAGCAGTTTTTTTCCCAGGGAGCCCCAGCATTTT. Protein sequence: CASSFFPREPQHF.

Details on this clonotype: A much larger clone sits a single nucleotide away, making a read error possible. The rearrangement uses TRBV21-1 and TRBJ1-1. TRBV21-1 is marked as a pseudogene. CDR3 length: 14 residues. The CDR3 coding sequence is TGTGCCAGCAGCATTCAGAGGTTTTGCACTGAAGCTTTCTTT. Protein sequence: CASSIQRFCTEAFF.

The chain couples TRBV19 to TRBJ2-1; D is uncertain. Germline CDR1 is LNHDA and CDR2 is SQIVND (reference sequence). Trimming cost V 6 bases and J 6 bases, with 15 bases left between them. This CDR3 has 14 residues. CDR3 amino acids: CASSPWTDLNEQFF. In nucleotides, the CDR3 is TGTGCCAGTAGCCCCTGGACGGACCTCAATGAGCAGTTCTTC. The full variable domain, completed using reference TRBV19 and TRBJ2-1, is DGGITQSPKYLFRKEGQNVTLSCEQNLNHDAMYWYRQDPGQGLRLIYYSQIVNDFQKGDIAEGYSVSREKKESFPLTVTSAQKNPTAFYLCASSPWTDLNEQFFGPGTRLTVL.

With respect to this clonotype: One end of the junction is discordant with germline, which a read error may explain. The rearrangement links TRBV7-7 to TRBJ2-2; a possible D gene is TRBD1 (6 bases). CDR1 is SSHAT and CDR2 is FNYEAQ in the germline V gene (reference sequence). CDR3 length equals 14 residues. The CDR3 loop is CASSLSGENGELFF. Here the CDR3 DNA reads TGTGCTAGCAGCCTTTCAGGGGAAAACGGGGAGCTGTTTTTT.